This T cell receptor (beta chain) was captured by sequencing in a study of blood T cells in healthy people across ages (dated by TCRdb to between 2014 and 2017). Regarding the research as a whole: In model experiments, template switching captured about one uniquely barcoded TCR beta cDNA molecule for every two T cells. Donors of different ages were randomly distributed across sequencing lanes to avoid experimental bias. Using the same blood draw, the study looked at two additional independent replicas of 1 million unique cDNA reads for two donors, one aged 18 to 30 and the other aged 80 or older. Using deep sequencing normalized with unique cDNA molecular identifiers, the study measured how TCR beta repertoire diversity changes with age. The donors were split into four age groups: young (average about 16 years), middle-aged (around 37), aged (about 62) and long-lived (roughly 80). Points the paper makes about the study in general: The CMV infection status of donors was not known, potentially confounding age-related changes in expanded clonotypes. Bulk unsorted PBMC profiling prevented conclusive comparison of naive and antigen-experienced compartments. Estimates of total diversity based on one million sequenced T cells were considered lower bounds and underestimates. Observed TCR beta diversity per million T cells fell roughly linearly with age, and a significant reduction was already apparent by age around 44. Compared with the aged group, more naive CD4+ T cells, fewer expanded clones and increased TCR diversity were shown by the long-lived group, suggesting age selection. Observed TCR beta diversity correlated strongly with the percentage of naive T cells measured by flow cytometry.

Here V drops 0 bases and J drops 7 bases, and the junction holds 12 bases not matched to any gene. The CDR3 runs 16 amino acids, cysteine and phenylalanine included. Only the CDR3 DNA is retained, 48 bases long and in frame from the first base. From the germline V gene (reference sequence), CDR1 is DFQATT and CDR2 is SNEGSKA. Regarding this clonotype: Its binding antigen is unknown. Base qualities are not recorded, but no much larger clone differs from it by a single base.

Receptor libraries were prepared by 5' RACE. The data were produced on an Illumina HiSeq 2500. A second PCR of roughly 7 to 12 cycles was run with a J-beta primer mix and a sample-barcoded 5' primer. Each TCR beta cDNA molecule received a unique molecular identifier from a template-switch 5' adaptor carrying 12 random nucleotides. Each sample yielded at least 2.5 million CDR3-containing paired-end reads. First-strand cDNA was synthesized from all RNA with the Mint cDNA synthesis kit, primed by a TRBC-specific oligonucleotide. All cDNA was treated with uracil-DNA glycosylase and then went through a first 18-cycle PCR with the universal primers M1SS and BC2_uni_R. As for the original processing: For normalization, 1 million high-quality reads were randomly selected from each sample, with every read carrying a distinct molecular identifier. Reads with shared molecular identifiers were discarded instead of being binned into consensus sequences. MiTCR, set to a Q25 quality threshold and the strictest error-elimination algorithm, was used for CDR3 identification, clonotype clustering and error correction. A nonparametric unseen species model with Euler transformation was used to estimate a lower bound on total TCR beta diversity. The public reads were quality trimmed at Q25 with fastp and then assembled into clones with MiXCR by TCRdb, keeping productive beta chains. Merged by CDR3 protein, the rows form single entries marked with the most common genes and DNA. These V and J calls derive from TCRdb rather than the authors' analysis. The sample table contains roughly 680,000 distinct CDR3 sequences; only one count was recorded for around 52% of them. The ten largest clones represent roughly 13% of the sample.

The donors were 40 or so Caucasian individuals from Russia, aged 6 to 90 years, who were systemically healthy. About 10 milliliters of peripheral blood were collected from each donor into EDTA-treated Vacutainer tubes. Ficoll-Paque density-gradient centrifugation was used to isolate PBMCs, with at least 7 million per sample. Total RNA was extracted from PBMCs with Trizol reagent, with at least 5 micrograms obtained per sample. Naive CD45RAhigh/CD27high T cell percentages were measured by flow cytometry on a PBMC aliquot from every donor. The V and J segments used are TRBV20-1 and TRBJ2-1, and TRBD1 matches 7 of the central bases. The source material was blood. This TCR was recovered from a woman aged 80 or older in good health. The bases are TGCAGTGCTAGAGATTCGAACACAGGGGCCGGGAATGAGCAGTTCTTC. The encoded protein is CSARDSNTGAGNEQFF.